This TCR beta chain derives from a study of cytomegalovirus exposure and HLA in healthy donors. General study findings and limits: Many donors shared some public TCRs, even though most TCR sequences were rare.

The CDR3 totals 16 residues. J lost 4 bases, V lost 3 bases, and 12 bases had no gene match. Germline assignment: CDR1 LGHNA and CDR2 YNFKEQ. With 60 Vbeta and 13 Jbeta primers, the PCR was carried out. TCRdb's table, derived via immunoSEQ multiplex PCR, lists solely in-frame clones and lacks some. The repertoire consists of about 110,000 clones, with 60% to 85% occurring once and the leading ten covering about 9.1%. Healthy individuals who donated bone marrow served as the donors. Concerning this clone itself: The antigen is not known.

The chain has TRBV4-2 and TRBJ2-7, with 7 bases lining up with TRBD2. This TCR was sampled from a woman between 40 and 55 years old in good health and CMV-seropositive. The sequenced sample was PBMCs. CDR3 residues: CASSHNYGRPGYEQYF. CDR3 DNA sequence: TGTGCCAGCAGCCATAACTACGGGAGGCCGGGTTACGAGCAGTACTTC.